Listed here are 6 T cell receptor beta chains from one sample, sequenced in a study of CD8+ T cells in alopecia areata. Investigators isolated RNA and reverse transcribed it into cDNA to act as the sequencing template. Sequencing was performed with immunoSEQ multiplex PCR; in TCRdb, only in-frame clones are kept and a portion is missing. The data contain 140,000 to 150,000 clones, approximately 49% of them seen just once; the ten biggest clones take up approximately 1%. The sequencing here drew on CD4+ T cells sorted from blood, taken at week 0. These receptors all stem from a human donor with alopecia areata.

V gene TRBV27 combines with J gene TRBJ1-5, with unresolved D. Looked up from germline, CDR1 is MNHEY and CDR2 is SMNVEV (reference sequence). The germline V and J ends were trimmed by 8 bases and 0 bases, with 11 bases remaining between them. This CDR3 region has 14 residues. The CDR3 nucleotides read TGTGCCAGCGCAGGAGGCAATAGCAATCAGCCCCAGCATTTT. It specifies CASAGGNSNQPQHF.

The rearrangement uses TRBV10-2 and TRBJ2-3; 10 bases fit TRBD2. The germline CDR1 and CDR2 sequences are WSHSY and SAAADI. V shed 6 bases and J 3 bases; nucleotides not matched to a gene: 6. This CDR3 contains 15 residues. CDR3 sequence (DNA): TGCGCCAGCAGACCCCGGACTAGCGGAACAGATACGCAGTATTTT. Encoded protein: CASRPRTSGTDTQYF.

This clone was seen a few times. The rearrangement links TRBV5-1 to TRBJ2-5; D call uncertain. The CDR3 contains 15 residues. CDR1 is SGHRS and CDR2 is YFSETQ in the germline V gene. The V end was cut by 0 bases, the J end by 5 bases, with 14 bases between. The CDR3 DNA is TGCGCCAGCAGCTTGGAGGACGGAGCCCGGGAGACCCAGTACTTC. It is translated as CASSLEDGARETQYF. Based on the CDR3 plus reference TRBV5-1 and TRBJ2-5, the full variable domain is KAGVTQTPRYLIKTRGQQVTLSCSPISGHRSVSWYQQTPGQGLQFLFEYFSETQRNKGNFPGRFSGRQFSNSRSEMNVSTLELGDSALYLCASSLEDGARETQYFGPGTRLLVL.

This clone was counted a few times. This sequence joins TRBV20-1 and TRBJ2-1; D gene unclear. The CDR3 has 11 amino acids. In germline, CDR1 is DFQATT, CDR2 SNEGSKA (reference sequence). The V end was cut by 5 bases, the J end by 6 bases, with 8 bases between. CDR3 DNA sequence: TGCAGTGCTCAGGTCGGCAATGAGCAGTTCTTC. It encodes CSAQVGNEQFF.

This clone showed up just a few times. The genes are TRBV30 and TRBJ2-3; 7 bases map to TRBD1. J gave up 2 bases and V 7 bases, and 6 bases lay outside the gene matches. The CDR3 is 13 residues long. In germline, CDR1 is GTSNPN, CDR2 SVGIG (reference sequence). In nucleotides, the CDR3 is TGTGCCTTTCGGGACAGCAACACAGATACGCAGTATTTT. Translation gives CAFRDSNTDTQYF. Full variable domain (missing parts from reference TRBV30 and TRBJ2-3): SQTIHQWPATLVQPVGSPLSLECTVEGTSNPNLYWYRQAAGRGLQLLFYSVGIGQISSEVPQNLSASRPQDRQFILSSKKLLLSDSGFYLCAFRDSNTDTQYFGPGTRLTVL.

This clone has just a few counts. The chain couples TRBV29-1 to TRBJ2-1; D uncertain. V lost 6 bases, J lost 6 bases, and 6 bases lay in between. Germline V lookup: CDR1 SQVTM, CDR2 ANQGSEA. The length of the CDR3 is 10 residues. The CDR3 loop reads CSVGSNEQFF. CDR3 in DNA: TGCAGCGTCGGTAGCAATGAGCAGTTCTTC.